A single sample is the source of the 32 T cell receptor beta chains below, sequenced in a study of OX40 agonist ivuxolimab in advanced cancers. TCRdb's table, derived via immunoSEQ multiplex PCR, lists solely in-frame clones and lacks some. The repertoire consists of 25,000 to 35,000 clones, with roughly 85% occurring once and the leading ten covering 11%. The specimen comprised CD4+ or CD8+ T cells sorted from blood, sampled in a trial of the OX40 agonist ivuxolimab. These TCRs come from an adult with an advanced solid tumor such as melanoma, head and neck, liver or kidney cancer.

V gene TRBV6-5 combines with J gene TRBJ2-5, with TRBD2 matching over 13 bases. The germline CDR1 and CDR2 sequences are MNHEY and SVGAGI. V shed 8 bases and J 3 bases; nucleotides not matched to a gene: 6. CDR3 size: 15 residues. The CDR3 DNA is TGTGCCAGCTCCGCCGGGACTAGCGGGAAAGAGACCCAGTACTTC. This codes for CASSAGTSGKETQYF.

The V and J genes are TRBV6-8 and TRBJ2-7, with 7 bases identical to TRBD1. The CDR3 is made up of 15 amino acids. Per the germline V gene, CDR1 is MNHGY and CDR2 is SAAAGT. The junction had 9 bases not matched to a gene; V was cut back by 5 bases and J by 2 bases. CDR3 in amino acids: CASSGGQVHPYEQYF. The CDR3 nucleotides are TGTGCCAGCAGTGGAGGACAGGTTCACCCCTACGAGCAGTACTTC.

The rearrangement joins TRBV25-1 to TRBJ2-2, with 9 bases identical to TRBD1. The CDR3 totals 14 residues. With V trimmed by 7 bases and J by 7 bases, 7 bases remained unmatched. CDR1 and CDR2 (germline): MGHDK, SYGVNS. CDR3 coding DNA: TGTGCCAGCACCTTAACAGGGGGCGGCGGGGAGCTGTTTTTT. Protein sequence: CASTLTGGGGELFF.

On this clone: The sample holds other DNA sequences that translate to the same CDR3. The chain recombines TRBV11-1 with TRBJ1-1; D is unclear. The CDR3 is 13 amino acids. The V gene lost 5 bases and the J gene lost 0 bases, with 7 bases spanning the gap. Germline V CDR1 and CDR2: SGHAT, FQDESV (reference sequence). In DNA, the CDR3 is TGTGCCAGCAGCACAAACCTGAACACTGAAGCTTTCTTT. This sequence encodes CASSTNLNTEAFF.

The rearrangement links TRBV5-8 to TRBJ2-7; D call uncertain. Per germline, CDR1 SGHTS and CDR2 YDEGEE. Trimming shortened V by 4 bases and J by 4 bases, and 6 bases separated the two germline ends. The CDR3 is 11 amino acids. The CDR3 region is CASSPGYEQYF. The CDR3 coding sequence is TGTGCCAGCAGCCCAGGTTACGAGCAGTACTTC.

The rearrangement links TRBV19 to TRBJ2-1; D not resolved. CDR1 and CDR2 from the germline V gene are LNHDA and SQIVND (reference sequence). The V end was cut by 5 bases, the J end by 6 bases, with 8 bases between. There are 12 residues in the CDR3. This CDR3 is CASSPDLNEQFF. As DNA, the CDR3 is TGTGCCAGTAGTCCCGATCTCAATGAGCAGTTCTTC.

Remarks on this clone: A read error may account for a junction end that differs from germline. Other DNA sequences in the sample encode the same CDR3. The V call is TRBV5-1, the J call TRBJ2-7; 12 bases are shared with TRBD1. The CDR3 has 14 residues. Germline loops: CDR1 SGHRS, CDR2 YFSETQ. CDR3 protein: CASSFGTGGVEQYF. The CDR3 nucleotides read TGTGCCAGCAGCTTCGGGACAGGGGGCGTCGAGCAGTACTTC.

This clone was observed once. The chain is built from TRBV6-9 and TRBJ1-1; no clear D. Germline V gene lookup returns CDR1 MNHGY and CDR2 SVAAGI. V shed 5 bases and J shed 1 base, with 5 bases lying between them. CDR3 length: 12 amino acids. The CDR3 sequence is CASSRPNTEAFF. In DNA form, the CDR3 reads TGTGCCAGCAGTCGACCGAACACTGAAGCTTTCTTT.

The chain employs TRBV7-9 and TRBJ2-5; 12 bases are shared with TRBD2. The germline CDR1 and CDR2 sequences are SEHNR and FQNEAQ (reference sequence). This CDR3 region has 14 residues. With V trimmed by 5 bases and J by 3 bases, 1 base remained unmatched. In nucleotides, the CDR3 is TGTGCCAGCAGCCGACTAGCGGGGGAAGAGACCCAGTACTTC. The encoded protein is CASSRLAGEETQYF.

Notes on this clone: The junction does not match germline at one end; this may be a read error. The chain uses TRBV28 and TRBJ2-2; 8 nucleotides line up with TRBD2. This CDR3 is 12 amino acids long. In germline, CDR1 is MDHEN, CDR2 SYDVKM. The CDR3 loop reads CGGVSNTGELFF. In DNA form, the CDR3 reads TGCGGGGGGGTTTCGAACACCGGGGAGCTGTTTTTT.

A note on this clone: A read error may account for a junction end that differs from germline. The chain is built from TRBV7-7 and TRBJ2-3; D not certain. The CDR3 is 14 amino acids. The germline V gene encodes CDR1 SSHAT and CDR2 FNYEAQ (reference sequence). The CDR3 nucleotides are TGTGCTAGCAGCCTCAAGCTCTTGGCAGATACGCAGTATTTT. It translates to CASSLKLLADTQYF.

Details on this clone: This may be a read error: a much more frequent sequence differs by one nucleotide. The sample holds other DNA sequences that translate to the same CDR3. The chain is built from TRBV19 and TRBJ1-5; D is undetermined. The CDR3 is 12 residues long. Per germline, CDR1 LNHDA and CDR2 SQIVND (reference sequence). The V end lost 8 bases, the J end lost 2 bases, and 7 bases lay between the germline ends. The CDR3 coding sequence is TGTGCCAGTGAGCAGGGCAATCAGCCCCAGCATTTT. It translates to CASEQGNQPQHF. Filled out from reference TRBV19 and TRBJ1-5, the complete variable domain reads DGGITQSPKYLFRKEGQNVTLSCEQNLNHDAMYWYRQDPGQGLRLIYYSQIVNDFQKGDIAEGYSVSREKKESFPLTVTSAQKNPTAFYLCASEQGNQPQHFGDGTRLSIL.

The rearrangement links TRBV7-2 to TRBJ2-7; possible D gene TRBD1, 5 bases. Germline-derived CDR1 and CDR2 are SGHTA and FQGNSA. Trimming stripped 5 bases from V and 4 bases from J, with 9 bases between. This CDR3 contains 12 residues. CDR3 loop: CASSLRDYEQYF. The CDR3 DNA sequence: TGTGCCAGCAGCCTCAGGGATTACGAGCAGTACTTC.

The genes are TRBV9 and TRBJ2-1, with unresolved D. This CDR3 comprises 13 residues. From germline, CDR1 is SGDLS and CDR2 YYNGEE. V lost 4 bases and J lost 6, with 11 bases in between. CDR3 loop: CASSLRAINEQFF. The CDR3 region has the DNA TGTGCCAGCAGCCTCCGGGCGATCAATGAGCAGTTCTTC.

In this sample, this clone turned up a few times. The J gene is TRBJ1-2, the V gene TRBV2; D remains ambiguous. The CDR3 covers 14 residues. The germline V gene has CDR1 SNHLY and CDR2 FYNNEI. The V gene lost 4 bases and the J gene lost 5 bases, with 14 bases spanning the gap. CDR3 DNA: TGTGCCAGCAGTGGCAGACCATCGGAATATGGCTACACCTTC. This encodes CASSGRPSEYGYTF.

The rearrangement links TRBV29-1 to TRBJ2-1; D is possibly TRBD2 (6 bases). The CDR3 is 11 residues long. Trimming removed 6 bases at V and 4 bases at J, with 7 bases between. CDR1 and CDR2 from the germline V gene are SQVTM and ANQGSEA. The CDR3 is CSVREYNEQFF. The CDR3 DNA reads TGCAGCGTCCGGGAGTACAATGAGCAGTTCTTC.

The rearrangement joins TRBV27 to TRBJ2-2; weak D call: TRBD1 (6 bases). Per the germline V gene, CDR1 is MNHEY and CDR2 is SMNVEV (reference sequence). V lost 6 bases to trimming and J lost 8 bases, with 16 bases between them. The CDR3 is 14 amino acids. The CDR3 DNA sequence: TGTGCCAGCAGCCTCGTGGGGGCACCAGGGGAGCTGTTTTTT. It encodes CASSLVGAPGELFF.

This clone was observed once. The chain joins TRBV9 to TRBJ2-1; the match to TRBD2 covers 13 bases. Looked up from germline, CDR1 is SGDLS and CDR2 is YYNGEE. The CDR3 consists of 17 residues. V was pared by 8 bases and J by 0 bases, with 8 bases of the junction left unmatched. Here the CDR3 DNA reads TGTGCCAGGGCGACTAGCGGGGGGCTTAGCTCCTACAATGAGCAGTTCTTC. The encoded protein is CARATSGGLSSYNEQFF.

The V gene is TRBV11-2, the J gene TRBJ1-1; D call uncertain. CDR3 length: 14 residues. Trimming stripped 1 base from V and 1 base from J, with 7 bases between. Germline CDR1 is SGHAT and CDR2 is FQNNGV. CDR3 region: CASSLAGGNTEAFF. Here the CDR3 DNA reads TGTGCCAGCAGCTTAGCGGGCGGGAACACTGAAGCTTTCTTT.

This clone is a singleton in its sample. The chain has TRBV9 and TRBJ1-2; TRBD1 is a possible D gene (5 bases). Germline lookup yields CDR1 SGDLS and CDR2 YYNGEE. CDR3 length equals 17 residues. Trimming left V 4 bases short and J 6 bases short, with 25 bases between. The CDR3 bases are TGTGCCAGCAGCCCCGAGGCCGTTGGACACCCATCTGATGGCTACACCTTC. It codes for CASSPEAVGHPSDGYTF. The entire variable domain, with the rest obtained from reference TRBV9 and TRBJ1-2, is as follows: DSGVTQTPKHLITATGQRVTLRCSPRSGDLSVYWYQQSLDQGLQFLIQYYNGEERAKGNILERFSAQQFPDLHSELNLSSLELGDSALYFCASSPEAVGHPSDGYTFGSGTRLTVV.

This sequence joins TRBV6-5 and TRBJ2-3; D possibly corresponds to TRBD2 (6 bases). From germline, CDR1 is MNHEY and CDR2 SVGAGI. Trimming shortened V by 2 bases and J by 3 bases, and 6 bases separated the two germline ends. The CDR3 consists of 13 residues. This CDR3 is CASSYGGTDTQYF. CDR3 DNA: TGTGCCAGCAGTTACGGGGGGACAGATACGCAGTATTTT.

V is TRBV4-3 and J is TRBJ2-5, with 8 bases fitting TRBD2. Germline V CDR1 and CDR2: LGHNA, YSLEER. V was clipped by 1 base and J by 4 bases; unmatched bases: 5. CDR3 size: 15 residues. In nucleotides, the CDR3 is TGCGCCAGCAGCCAAGGGGGACTAGAGGGAGAGACCCAGTACTTC. This codes for CASSQGGLEGETQYF.

This clone showed up just a few times. V gene TRBV15 combines with J gene TRBJ2-4; 8 bases match TRBD1. CDR3 size: 21 residues. The trim removed 1 base at V and 3 bases at J, leaving 20 bases unmatched. Germline CDR1 and CDR2: LNHNV and YYDKDF (reference sequence). Here the CDR3 reads CATSRVRGTGPINRYKNIQYF. Here the CDR3 DNA reads TGTGCCACCAGCAGAGTGAGGGGGACAGGCCCGATTAATAGATACAAAAACATTCAGTACTTC.

J is TRBJ1-2 and V is TRBV7-6; 9 positions match TRBD1. The germline V gene has CDR1 SGHVS and CDR2 FNYEAQ. The CDR3 length is 14 residues. The trim removed 5 bases at V and 8 bases at J, leaving 9 bases unmatched. The CDR3 bases are TGTGCCAGCAGCCCACTTTGGGACAGGGAAGGCTACACCTTC. Amino acid sequence: CASSPLWDREGYTF.

The rearrangement joins TRBV9 to TRBJ2-7; 8 positions match TRBD2. The CDR3 has 15 amino acids. Germline values: CDR1 SGDLS, CDR2 YYNGEE. The V and J ends lost 0 bases and 4 bases, in that order; junction bases with no gene match: 6. The chain's CDR3 is CASSVASGGPYEQYF. CDR3 DNA sequence: TGTGCCAGCAGCGTAGCCAGCGGGGGCCCATACGAGCAGTACTTC.

In the case of this clone: The limits of the CDR3 on the DNA are not certain, so only TCRdb's listed CDR3 is given. CDR3 protein: CASSLVGQGSYF. The rearrangement joins TRBV7-9 to TRBJ2-3; the table's TRBD1 call for D was not verified on the DNA. The CDR3 is 12 amino acids in total, end residues counted. Germline-derived CDR1 and CDR2 are SEHNR and FQNEAQ (reference sequence).

The chain couples TRBV19 to TRBJ1-2; D is perhaps TRBD1 (5 bases). Per germline, CDR1 LNHDA and CDR2 SQIVND (reference sequence). V lost 2 bases to trimming and J lost 3 bases, with 16 bases between them. This CDR3 region has 16 residues. The CDR3 DNA reads TGTGCCAGTAGTATACGTTGGGACTTAGCTGACTATGGCTACACCTTC. It yields the protein CASSIRWDLADYGYTF. The full variable domain, rest sourced from reference TRBV19 and TRBJ1-2, is DGGITQSPKYLFRKEGQNVTLSCEQNLNHDAMYWYRQDPGQGLRLIYYSQIVNDFQKGDIAEGYSVSREKKESFPLTVTSAQKNPTAFYLCASSIRWDLADYGYTFGSGTRLTVV.

The rearrangement uses TRBV4-1 and TRBJ2-7; 7 bases match TRBD1. The germline V gene has CDR1 MGHRA and CDR2 YSYEKL. Trimming at V came to 1 base and at J to 7 bases, leaving 7 bases not matched to a gene. This CDR3 comprises 14 residues. DNA for the CDR3: TGCGCCAGCAGCCAAGTTCGACAGGGTGGAGAGCAGTACTTC. Translated, it gives CASSQVRQGGEQYF.

The chain combines TRBV27 with TRBJ1-2; 9 bases agree with TRBD1. Germline CDR1 is MNHEY and CDR2 is SMNVEV (reference sequence). The CDR3 is 15 amino acids. The trim removed 0 bases at V and 8 bases at J, leaving 7 bases unmatched. The CDR3 sequence: CASSLSGDRAWGYTF. CDR3 in DNA: TGTGCCAGCAGTTTATCAGGGGACAGGGCGTGGGGCTACACCTTC.

The CDR3 region is CASSSNSGNTIYF. The CDR3 DNA sequence: TGTGCCAGCAGTTCTAACTCTGGAAACACCATATATTTT. This chain joins TRBV27 and TRBJ1-3, with no clear D. Trimming removed 4 bases at V and 0 bases at J, with 4 bases between. The CDR3 length is 13 residues. Germline CDR1 MNHEY, CDR2 SMNVEV (reference sequence).

The J gene is TRBJ1-5, the V gene TRBV5-4; TRBD1 might be the D (5 bases). CDR3 length: 17 residues. Trimming left V 1 base short and J 2 bases short, with 16 bases between. Germline V lookup: CDR1 SGHNT, CDR2 YYREEE (reference sequence). The CDR3 protein is CASSLHGGAGRNQPQHF. The CDR3 bases are TGTGCCAGCAGCTTGCACGGCGGGGCCGGACGCAATCAGCCCCAGCATTTT. The full variable domain, with the rest looked up from reference TRBV5-4 and TRBJ1-5, is ETGVTQSPTHLIKTRGQQVTLRCSSQSGHNTVSWYQQALGQGPQFIFQYYREEENGRGNFPPRFSGLQFPNYSSELNVNALELDDSALYLCASSLHGGAGRNQPQHFGDGTRLSIL.

The rearrangement uses TRBV27 and TRBJ1-2, with D possibly matching TRBD1 (5 bases). The V gene's germline CDR1 is MNHEY and CDR2 SMNVEV (reference sequence). V was cut by 8 bases and J by 6 bases, with 22 bases left in between. This CDR3 is built from 15 residues. CDR3 bases: TGTGCCAGCTCCAACCCCTCCCCAGGGTTTCATGGCTACACCTTC. As protein: CASSNPSPGFHGYTF.